This T cell receptor (beta chain) appears in the sequencing data of a study of shared clonotypes between healthy human individuals. The CDR3 covers 13 residues. V was clipped by 0 bases and J by 4 bases, with 7 bases between them. CDR1 MNHEY and CDR2 SVGAGI come from the germline V gene. Replicate sorted-subset PCRs were loaded with approximately 200 ng DNA, tens of thousands of T cell genomes. Source study methods: There were no quality scores in the junction-only immunoSEQ sequences, so filtering differed. TCRdb's copy holds only in-frame clones and misses some; the assay was immunoSEQ multiplex PCR. V and J calls and clone size are given by that table; D and trimming were obtained from the DNA. The repertoire holds 2 million to 2.5 million clones, about 92% seen once, with about 0.39% in the top ten.

The chain has TRBV6-5 and TRBJ2-7; weak D call: TRBD2 (5 bases). Sequencing was performed on naive CD4+ T cells from PBMCs. Indicated subset: CD45RA+ positively selected. This clonotype was obtained from a man aged 18 to 35 in good health. Some clones in this sample may be carry-over from other donors' samples. The CDR3 region is CASSYSGRYEQYF. The CDR3 coding sequence is TGTGCCAGCAGTTACTCGGGGAGATACGAGCAGTACTTC.